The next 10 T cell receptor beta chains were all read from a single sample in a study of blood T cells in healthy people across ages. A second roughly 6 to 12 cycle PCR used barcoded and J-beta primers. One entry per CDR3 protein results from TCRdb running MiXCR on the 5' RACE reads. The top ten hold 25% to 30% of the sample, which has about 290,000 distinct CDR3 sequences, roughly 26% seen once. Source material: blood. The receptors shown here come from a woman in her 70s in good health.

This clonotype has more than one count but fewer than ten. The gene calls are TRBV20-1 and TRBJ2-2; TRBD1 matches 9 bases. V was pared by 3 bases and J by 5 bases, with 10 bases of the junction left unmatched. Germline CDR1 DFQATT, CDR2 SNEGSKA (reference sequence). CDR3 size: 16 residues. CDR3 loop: CSARKRQGGLTGELFF. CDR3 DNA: TGCAGTGCTAGGAAAAGACAGGGGGGTTTGACCGGGGAGCTGTTTTTT.

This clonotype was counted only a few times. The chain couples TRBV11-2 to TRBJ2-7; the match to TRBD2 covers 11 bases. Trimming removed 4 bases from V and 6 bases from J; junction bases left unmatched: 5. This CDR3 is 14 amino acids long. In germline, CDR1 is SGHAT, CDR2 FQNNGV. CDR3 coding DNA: TGTGCCAGCAGCTCTACTAGCGGGAGCCGCGAGCAGTACTTC. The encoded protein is CASSSTSGSREQYF.

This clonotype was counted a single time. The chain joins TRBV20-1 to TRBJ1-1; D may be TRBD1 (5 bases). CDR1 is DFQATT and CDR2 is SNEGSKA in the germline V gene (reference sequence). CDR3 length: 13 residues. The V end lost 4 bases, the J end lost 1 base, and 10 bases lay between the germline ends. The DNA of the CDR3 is TGCAGTGCTATTATCAGGGCGAACACTGAAGCTTTCTTT. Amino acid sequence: CSAIIRANTEAFF.

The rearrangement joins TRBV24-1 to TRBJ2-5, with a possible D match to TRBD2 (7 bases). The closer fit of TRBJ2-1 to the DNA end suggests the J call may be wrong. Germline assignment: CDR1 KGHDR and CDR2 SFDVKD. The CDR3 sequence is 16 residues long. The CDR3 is CATSEPSGGMYNEQFF. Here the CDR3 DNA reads TGTGCCACCAGTGAACCGTCGGGGGGCATGTACAATGAGCAGTTCTTC.

The CDR3 DNA follows: TGCAGCGTAGGACTAGCGGGAGCAAGCACAGATACGCAGTATTTT. It specifies CSVGLAGASTDTQYF. This chain joins TRBV29-1 and TRBJ2-3; 13 positions agree with TRBD2. Trimming took 6 bases from V and 0 from J; bases not matched to a gene: 3. The CDR3 totals 15 residues. Germline V gene lookup returns CDR1 SQVTM and CDR2 ANQGSEA.

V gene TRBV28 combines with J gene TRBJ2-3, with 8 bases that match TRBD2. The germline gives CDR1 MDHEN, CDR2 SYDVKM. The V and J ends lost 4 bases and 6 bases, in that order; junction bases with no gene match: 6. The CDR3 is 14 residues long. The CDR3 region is CASSSSGPSDTQYF. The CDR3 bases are TGTGCCAGCAGTTCTAGCGGGCCCTCGGATACGCAGTATTTT.

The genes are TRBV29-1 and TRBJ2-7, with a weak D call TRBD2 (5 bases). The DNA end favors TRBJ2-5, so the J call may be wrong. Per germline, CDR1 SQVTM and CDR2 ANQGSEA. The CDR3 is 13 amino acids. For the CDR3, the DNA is TGCAGCGTTGTATCGGGAACCCAAGAGACCCAGTACTTC. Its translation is CSVVSGTQETQYF.

The CDR3 sequence is CASSLVLYEQYF. CDR3 sequence (DNA): TGTGCCAGCAGTTTAGTCCTCTACGAGCAGTACTTC. This chain links TRBV28 with TRBJ2-7; no clear D gene. Trimming took off 2 bases at V and 3 bases at J, with 5 bases between the two ends. The CDR3 totals 12 residues. Germline loops: CDR1 MDHEN, CDR2 SYDVKM. The variable domain in full, completed from reference TRBV28 and TRBJ2-7, reads DVKVTQSSRYLVKRTGEKVFLECVQDMDHENMFWYRQDPGLGLRLIYFSYDVKMKEKGDIPEGYSVSREKKERFSLILESASTNQTSMYLCASSLVLYEQYFGPGTRLTVT.

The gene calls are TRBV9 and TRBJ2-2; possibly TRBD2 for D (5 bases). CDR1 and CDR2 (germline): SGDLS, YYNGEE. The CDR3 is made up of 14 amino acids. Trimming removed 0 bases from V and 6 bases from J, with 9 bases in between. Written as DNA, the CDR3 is TGTGCCAGCAGCGTAGAGGTGGAGGCCGGGGAGCTGTTTTTT. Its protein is CASSVEVEAGELFF. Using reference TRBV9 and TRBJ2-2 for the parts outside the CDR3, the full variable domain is DSGVTQTPKHLITATGQRVTLRCSPRSGDLSVYWYQQSLDQGLQFLIQYYNGEERAKGNILERFSAQQFPDLHSELNLSSLELGDSALYFCASSVEVEAGELFFGEGSRLTVL.

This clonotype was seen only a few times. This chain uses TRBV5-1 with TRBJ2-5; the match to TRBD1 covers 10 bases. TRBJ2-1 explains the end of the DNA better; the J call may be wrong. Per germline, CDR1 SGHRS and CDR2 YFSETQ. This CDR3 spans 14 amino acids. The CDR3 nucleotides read TGCGCCAGCCGTCGGACAGGGGGGCCCAATGAGCAGTTCTTC. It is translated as CASRRTGGPNEQFF.